Listed below are T cell receptor beta chains from one sample, sequenced in a study of T cells in Graves' hyperthyroidism and ophthalmopathy. TCRdb reprocessed the multiplex PCR reads with MiXCR, giving one entry per CDR3 protein. This sample has about 110,000 distinct CDR3 sequences, with about 16% found just once. The specimen was blood. The receptors here all came from a woman in her forties or fifties with Graves' hyperthyroidism. Each CDR3 is given without its conserved first and last residue.

CDR3aa,v_gene
ASSLGMAGTFAAF,TRBV7-9
SVDTTGNEQF,TRBV29-1
ASRNQLAGGTGELF,TRBV5-1
ASTLAGGVGEQF,TRBV2
ASSPPSGQRTGELF,TRBV18
ASSRAGVRETQY,TRBV5-1
ASSPRGRPDTQY,TRBV14
RLRFVTGLRFYEQY,TRBV20-1
ATSDPGTGGKYNEQF,TRBV24-1
ATSDPAETQY,TRBV24-1
ASSLAGTLAHEQY,TRBV7-8
ASRVRGQGEDTQY,TRBV3-1
ASRAWDRAGPQH,TRBV12-3/TRBV12-4
ASSFAGDYGYT,TRBV5-1
ASRAESYNEQF,TRBV25-1
ASSPQGGNQPQH,TRBV2